This is a list of T cell receptor beta chains from one sample in a study of shared clonotypes between healthy human individuals. Method: immunoSEQ multiplex PCR; TCRdb's copy keeps in-frame clones and lacks some. The sample carries approximately 1.5 million clones, 95% to 99% recorded once. Sequencing input: naive CD4+ T cells sorted from blood. The receptors here all came from a man aged 25-40 years in good health. Each CDR3 is given with its conserved first and last residue. Each record gives: CDR3 protein, V gene.

CDR3: CSLERGQSSYNEQFF
V: TRBV29-1

CDR3: CASSYGDSPYNEQFF
V: TRBV6-5

CDR3: CASSRTSGRVSYEQYF
V: TRBV18

CDR3: CASSVEGGRAYNEQFF
V: TRBV9

CDR3: CASSLDVPSGTYNEQFF
V: TRBV7-7

CDR3: CASSLGTAGKETQYF
V: TRBV7-3

CDR3: CASSLMGTGELFF
V: TRBV7-2

CDR3: CASSLRSLAGGPRQETQYF
V: TRBV5-5

CDR3: CASSQLAGAYEQYF
V: TRBV4-3

CDR3: CASSFRGGNQPQHF
V: TRBV27

CDR3: CASSLPPGGQQYF
V: TRBV5-5

CDR3: CASSYDGNGYTF
V: TRBV5-1

CDR3: CASRGTPPRYEQFF
V: TRBV27

CDR3: CASSLEAQGPGYTF
V: TRBV18

CDR3: CASSTYSTDTQYF
V: TRBV5-4

CDR3: CSVGPSRGDYGYTF
V: TRBV29-1

CDR3: CATSRVTGVGGNEQFF
V: TRBV15

CDR3: CASSFFGLAGDTQYF
V: TRBV5-1

CDR3: CASSIGSSGRSYEQYF
V: TRBV19